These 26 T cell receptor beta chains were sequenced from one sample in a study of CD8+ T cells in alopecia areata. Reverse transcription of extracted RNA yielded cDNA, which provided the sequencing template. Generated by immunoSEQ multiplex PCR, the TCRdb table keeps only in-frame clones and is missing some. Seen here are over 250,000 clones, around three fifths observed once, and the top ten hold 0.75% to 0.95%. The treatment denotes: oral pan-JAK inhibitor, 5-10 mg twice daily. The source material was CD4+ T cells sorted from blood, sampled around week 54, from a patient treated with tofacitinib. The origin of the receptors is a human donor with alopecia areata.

CDR3 DNA sequence: TGCAGCGCCCACTCCCGAGGGGGCGCAGATACGCAGTATTTT. Translation: CSAHSRGGADTQYF. The V call is TRBV29-1, the J call TRBJ2-3; 7 bases are a match to TRBD1. V lost 7 bases, J lost 4 bases, and 11 bases stayed unmatched. Germline loops: CDR1 SQVTM, CDR2 ANQGSEA. This CDR3 contains 14 residues.

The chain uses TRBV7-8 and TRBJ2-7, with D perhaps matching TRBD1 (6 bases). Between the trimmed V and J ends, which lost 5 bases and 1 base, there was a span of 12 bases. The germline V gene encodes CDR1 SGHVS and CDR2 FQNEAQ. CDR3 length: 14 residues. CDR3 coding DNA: TGTGCCAGCAGCACCCTCACAGGGTCCTACGAGCAGTACTTC. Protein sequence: CASSTLTGSYEQYF.

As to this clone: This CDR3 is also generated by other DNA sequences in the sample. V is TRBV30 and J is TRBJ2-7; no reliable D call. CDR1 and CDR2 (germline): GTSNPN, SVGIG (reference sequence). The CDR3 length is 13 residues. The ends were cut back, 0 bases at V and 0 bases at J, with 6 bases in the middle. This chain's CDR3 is CAWSVGYSYEQYF. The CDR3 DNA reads TGTGCCTGGAGTGTAGGCTACTCCTACGAGCAGTACTTC.

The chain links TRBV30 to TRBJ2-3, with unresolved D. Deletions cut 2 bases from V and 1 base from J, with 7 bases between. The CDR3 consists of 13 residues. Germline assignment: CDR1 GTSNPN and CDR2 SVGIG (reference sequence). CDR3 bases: TGTGCCTGGAGTACCGCCCGCACAGATACGCAGTATTTT. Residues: CAWSTARTDTQYF.

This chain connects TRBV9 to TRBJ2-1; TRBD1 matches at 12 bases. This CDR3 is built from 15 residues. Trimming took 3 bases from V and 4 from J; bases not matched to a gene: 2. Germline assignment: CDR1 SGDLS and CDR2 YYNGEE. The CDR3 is CASSGGQGAYNEQFF. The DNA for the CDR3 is TGTGCCAGCAGCGGGGGACAGGGGGCTTACAATGAGCAGTTCTTC.

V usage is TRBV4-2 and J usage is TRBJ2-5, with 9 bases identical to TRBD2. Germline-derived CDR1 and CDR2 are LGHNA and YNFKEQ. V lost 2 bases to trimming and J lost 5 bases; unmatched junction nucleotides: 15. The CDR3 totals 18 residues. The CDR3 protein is CASSQSVRRGGLGETQYF. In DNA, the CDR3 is TGTGCCAGCAGCCAATCCGTAAGGCGGGGGGGCCTTGGTGAGACCCAGTACTTC.

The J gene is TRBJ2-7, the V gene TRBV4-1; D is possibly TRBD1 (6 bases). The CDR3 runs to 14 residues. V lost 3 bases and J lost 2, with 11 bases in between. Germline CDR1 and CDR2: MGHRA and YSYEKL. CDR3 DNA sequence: TGCGCCAGCAGCCAGCGCCAGGGGACCTACGAGCAGTACTTC. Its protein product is CASSQRQGTYEQYF.

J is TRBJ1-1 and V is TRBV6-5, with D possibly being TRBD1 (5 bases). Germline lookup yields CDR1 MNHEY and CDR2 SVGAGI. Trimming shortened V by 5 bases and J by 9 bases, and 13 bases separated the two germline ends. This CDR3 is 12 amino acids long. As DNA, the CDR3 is TGTGCCAGCAGTCCCGGGGCAGAGAAAGCTTTCTTT. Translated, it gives CASSPGAEKAFF.

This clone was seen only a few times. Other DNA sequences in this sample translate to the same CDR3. CDR3 nucleotide sequence: TGTGCCAGCAGCGGGACAGGGGGCCAGCCCCAGCATTTT. Translating it yields CASSGTGGQPQHF. V and J are TRBV6-5 and TRBJ1-5; 12 nucleotides agree with TRBD1. V lost 6 bases, J lost 7 bases, and 1 base stayed unmatched. Germline V gives CDR1 MNHEY, CDR2 SVGAGI. This CDR3 is built from 13 residues.

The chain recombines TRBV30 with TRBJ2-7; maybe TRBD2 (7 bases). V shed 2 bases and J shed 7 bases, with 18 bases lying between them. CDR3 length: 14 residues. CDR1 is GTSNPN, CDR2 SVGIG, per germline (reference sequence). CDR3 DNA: TGTGCCTGGAGTTCCCCGGGGGGCCTACGAGAGCAGTACTTC. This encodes CAWSSPGGLREQYF. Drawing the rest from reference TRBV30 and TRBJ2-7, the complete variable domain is SQTIHQWPATLVQPVGSPLSLECTVEGTSNPNLYWYRQAAGRGLQLLFYSVGIGQISSEVPQNLSASRPQDRQFILSSKKLLLSDSGFYLCAWSSPGGLREQYFGPGTRLTVT.

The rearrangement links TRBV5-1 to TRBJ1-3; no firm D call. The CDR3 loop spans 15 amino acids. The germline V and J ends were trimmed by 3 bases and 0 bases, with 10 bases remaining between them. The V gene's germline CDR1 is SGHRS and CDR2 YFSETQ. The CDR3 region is CASSSHSRSGNTIYF. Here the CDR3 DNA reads TGCGCCAGCAGCTCCCACAGCCGCTCTGGAAACACCATATATTTT.

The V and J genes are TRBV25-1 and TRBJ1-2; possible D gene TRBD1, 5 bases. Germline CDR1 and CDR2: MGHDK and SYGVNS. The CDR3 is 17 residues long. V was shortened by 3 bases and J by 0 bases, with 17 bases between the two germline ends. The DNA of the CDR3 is TGTGCCAGCAGTGAGTGGGGGACGACCCGAGCTAACTATGGCTACACCTTC. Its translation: CASSEWGTTRANYGYTF.

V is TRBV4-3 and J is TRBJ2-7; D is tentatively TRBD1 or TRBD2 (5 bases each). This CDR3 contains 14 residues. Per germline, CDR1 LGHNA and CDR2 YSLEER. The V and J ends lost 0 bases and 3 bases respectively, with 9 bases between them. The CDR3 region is CASSQEGVSYEQYF. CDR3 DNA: TGCGCCAGCAGCCAAGAGGGGGTAAGCTACGAGCAGTACTTC.

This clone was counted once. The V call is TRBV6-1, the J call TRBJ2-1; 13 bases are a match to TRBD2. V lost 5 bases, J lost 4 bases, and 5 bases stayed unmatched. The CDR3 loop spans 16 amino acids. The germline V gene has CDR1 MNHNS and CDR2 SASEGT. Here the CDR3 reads CASSQETSGGYNEQFF. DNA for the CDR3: TGTGCCAGCAGTCAAGAGACTAGCGGGGGGTACAATGAGCAGTTCTTC.

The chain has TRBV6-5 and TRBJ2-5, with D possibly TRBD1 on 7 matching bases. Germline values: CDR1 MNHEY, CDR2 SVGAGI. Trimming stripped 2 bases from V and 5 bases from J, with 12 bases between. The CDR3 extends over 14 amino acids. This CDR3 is CASSYPGGGETQYF. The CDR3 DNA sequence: TGTGCCAGCAGTTACCCAGGGGGAGGTGAGACCCAGTACTTC.

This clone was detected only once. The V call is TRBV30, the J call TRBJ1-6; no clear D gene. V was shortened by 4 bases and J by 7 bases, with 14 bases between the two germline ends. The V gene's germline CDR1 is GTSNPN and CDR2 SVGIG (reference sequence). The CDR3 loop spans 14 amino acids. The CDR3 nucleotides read TGTGCCTGGACCAACTTCCCGGGAAATTCACCCCTCCACTTT. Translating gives CAWTNFPGNSPLHF.

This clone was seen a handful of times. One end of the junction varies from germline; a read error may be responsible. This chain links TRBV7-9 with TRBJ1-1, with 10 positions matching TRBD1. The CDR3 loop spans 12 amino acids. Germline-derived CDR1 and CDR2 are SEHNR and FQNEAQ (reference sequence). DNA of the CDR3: TGTGCCAGCAGCGTGGGACAGGGGCAATCCCCCTTT. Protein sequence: CASSVGQGQSPF.

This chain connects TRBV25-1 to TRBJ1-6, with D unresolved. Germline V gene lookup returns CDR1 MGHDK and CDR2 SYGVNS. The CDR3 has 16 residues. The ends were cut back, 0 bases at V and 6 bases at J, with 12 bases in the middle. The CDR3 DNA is TGTGCCAGCAGTGAATATAGGGCGGTCCTTAATTCACCCCTCCACTTT. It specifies CASSEYRAVLNSPLHF.

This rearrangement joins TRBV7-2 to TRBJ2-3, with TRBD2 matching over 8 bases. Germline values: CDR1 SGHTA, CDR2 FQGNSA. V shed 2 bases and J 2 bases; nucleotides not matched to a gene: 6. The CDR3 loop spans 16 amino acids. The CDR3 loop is CASSLLGGGLTDTQYF. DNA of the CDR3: TGTGCCAGCAGCTTACTTGGCGGGGGGCTCACAGATACGCAGTATTTT.

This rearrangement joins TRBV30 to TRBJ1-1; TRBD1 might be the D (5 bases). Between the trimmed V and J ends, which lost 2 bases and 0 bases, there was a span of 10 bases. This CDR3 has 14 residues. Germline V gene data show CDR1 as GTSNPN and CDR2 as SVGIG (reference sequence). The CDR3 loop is CAWSQGTLNTEAFF. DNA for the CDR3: TGTGCCTGGAGTCAAGGGACGTTGAACACTGAAGCTTTCTTT.

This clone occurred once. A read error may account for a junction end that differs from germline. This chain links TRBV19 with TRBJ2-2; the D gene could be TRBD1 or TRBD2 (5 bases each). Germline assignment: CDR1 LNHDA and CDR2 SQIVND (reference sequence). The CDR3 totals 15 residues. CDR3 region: CASRVGTANAGELFF. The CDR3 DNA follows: TGTGCAAGTAGGGTTGGGACGGCAAACGCCGGGGAGCTGTTTTTT. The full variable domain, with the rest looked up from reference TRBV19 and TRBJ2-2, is DGGITQSPKYLFRKEGQNVTLSCEQNLNHDAMYWYRQDPGQGLRLIYYSQIVNDFQKGDIAEGYSVSREKKESFPLTVTSAQKNPTAFYLCASRVGTANAGELFFGEGSRLTVL.

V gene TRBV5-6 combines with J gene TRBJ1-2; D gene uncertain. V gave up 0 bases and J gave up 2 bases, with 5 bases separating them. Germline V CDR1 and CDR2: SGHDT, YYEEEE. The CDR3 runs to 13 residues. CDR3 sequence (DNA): TGTGCCAGCAGCTTGGACCAGAACTATGGCTACACCTTC. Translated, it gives CASSLDQNYGYTF.

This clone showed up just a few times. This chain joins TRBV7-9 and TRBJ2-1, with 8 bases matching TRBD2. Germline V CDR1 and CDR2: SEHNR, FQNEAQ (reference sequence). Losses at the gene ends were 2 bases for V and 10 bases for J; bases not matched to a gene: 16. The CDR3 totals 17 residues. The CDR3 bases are TGTGCCAGCAGCTTACTCCCTCGGGGGGGGGCGTCGGAAGAGCAGTTCTTC. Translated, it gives CASSLLPRGGASEEQFF. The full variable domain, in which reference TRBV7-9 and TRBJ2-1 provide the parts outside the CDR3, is DTGVSQNPRHKITKRGQNVTFRCDPISEHNRLYWYRQTLGQGPEFLTYFQNEAQLEKSRLLSDRFSAERPKGSFSTLEIQRTEQGDSAMYLCASSLLPRGGASEEQFFGPGTRLTVL.

The CDR3 loop reads CAWSRGTRVGEQFF. The CDR3 region has the DNA TGTGCCTGGAGTCGGGGAACTAGAGTGGGTGAGCAGTTCTTC. The chain recombines TRBV30 with TRBJ2-1; weak D call: TRBD2 (5 bases). V lost 2 bases, J lost 9 bases, and 17 bases lay in between. The germline V gene encodes CDR1 GTSNPN and CDR2 SVGIG (reference sequence). CDR3 length: 14 amino acids.

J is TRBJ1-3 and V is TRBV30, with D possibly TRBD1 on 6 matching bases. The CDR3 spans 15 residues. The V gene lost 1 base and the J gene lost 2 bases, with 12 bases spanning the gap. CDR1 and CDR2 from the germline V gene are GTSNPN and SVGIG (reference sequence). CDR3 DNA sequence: TGTGCCTGGAGTGGACAGGATTTGCCTGGAAACACCATATATTTT. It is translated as CAWSGQDLPGNTIYF. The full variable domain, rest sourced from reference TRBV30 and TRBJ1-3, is SQTIHQWPATLVQPVGSPLSLECTVEGTSNPNLYWYRQAAGRGLQLLFYSVGIGQISSEVPQNLSASRPQDRQFILSSKKLLLSDSGFYLCAWSGQDLPGNTIYFGEGSWLTVV.

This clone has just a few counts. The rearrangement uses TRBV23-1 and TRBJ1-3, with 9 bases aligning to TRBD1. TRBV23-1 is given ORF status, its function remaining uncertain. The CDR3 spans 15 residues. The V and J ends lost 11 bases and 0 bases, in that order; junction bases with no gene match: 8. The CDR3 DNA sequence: TGCGCCCGGCTGACAGGGGGATACTCTGGAAACACCATATATTTT. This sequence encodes CARLTGGYSGNTIYF.